This T cell receptor (beta chain) came from a study of OX40 agonist ivuxolimab in advanced cancers. Study-wide background: Six ivuxolimab dose levels, 0.01 to 10 mg/kg, were given intravenously every 2 weeks.

V shed 6 bases and J 2 bases; nucleotides not matched to a gene: 3. CDR1 and CDR2 from the germline V gene are SQVTM and ANQGSEA. This CDR3 spans 14 amino acids. Notes on this clone: What it binds is not known.

The assay was immunoSEQ multiplex PCR, and TCRdb's table has in-frame clones only and misses some. Of 70,000 to 75,000 clones listed, roughly 86% were seen once; the top ten hold around 5%. Whole-study results and caveats: Among T cells, CD8+ cells averaged more expanded clones than CD4+ cells. With doses of 0.1-3.0 mg/kg, partial responders showed among the lowest clonal expansion.

The sequencing used CD4+ or CD8+ T cells sorted from blood, collected in a trial of the OX40 agonist ivuxolimab. The gene calls are TRBV29-1 and TRBJ2-3; 12 bases agree with TRBD1. This receptor was taken from an adult with an advanced solid tumor such as melanoma, head and neck, liver or kidney cancer. The CDR3 DNA is TGCAGCGTCTCGGGACAGGGGGCCACAGATACGCAGTATTTT. Translating it yields CSVSGQGATDTQYF.